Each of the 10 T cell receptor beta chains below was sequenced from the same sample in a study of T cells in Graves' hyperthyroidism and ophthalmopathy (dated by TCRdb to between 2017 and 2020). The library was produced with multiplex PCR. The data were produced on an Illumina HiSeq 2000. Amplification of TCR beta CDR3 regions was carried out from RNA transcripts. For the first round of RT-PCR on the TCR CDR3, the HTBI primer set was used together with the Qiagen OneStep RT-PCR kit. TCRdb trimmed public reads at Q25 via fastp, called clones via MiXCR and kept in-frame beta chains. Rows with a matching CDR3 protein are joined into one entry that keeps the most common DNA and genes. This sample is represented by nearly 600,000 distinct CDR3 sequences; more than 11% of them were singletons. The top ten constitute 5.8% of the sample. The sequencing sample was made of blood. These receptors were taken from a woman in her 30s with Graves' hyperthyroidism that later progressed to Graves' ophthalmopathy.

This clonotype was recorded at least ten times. The CDR3 spells CASSTQGRTTNYGYTF. In DNA form, the CDR3 reads TGTGCCAGCAGCACCCAGGGACGGACGACTAACTATGGCTACACCTTC. V gene TRBV11-1 combines with J gene TRBJ1-2; D possibly corresponds to TRBD1 (5 bases). Between the trimmed V and J ends, which lost 5 bases and 0 bases, there was a span of 16 bases. CDR1 is SGHAT and CDR2 is FQDESV in the germline V gene (reference sequence). This CDR3 is 16 amino acids long.

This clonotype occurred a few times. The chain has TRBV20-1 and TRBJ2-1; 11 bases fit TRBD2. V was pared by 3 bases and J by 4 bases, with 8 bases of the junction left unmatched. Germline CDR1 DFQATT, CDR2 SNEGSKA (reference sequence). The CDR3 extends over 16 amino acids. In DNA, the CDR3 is TGCAGTGCTAGTATTTCGACTAGCGGGAAGTACAATGAGCAGTTCTTC. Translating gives CSASISTSGKYNEQFF.

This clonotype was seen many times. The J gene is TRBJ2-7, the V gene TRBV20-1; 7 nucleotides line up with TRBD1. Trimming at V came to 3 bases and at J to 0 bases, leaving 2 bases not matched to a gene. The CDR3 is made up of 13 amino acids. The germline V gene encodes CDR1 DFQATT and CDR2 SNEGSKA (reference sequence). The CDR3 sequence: CSASRDSSYEQYF. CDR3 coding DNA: TGCAGTGCTAGCCGGGACAGCTCCTACGAGCAGTACTTC.

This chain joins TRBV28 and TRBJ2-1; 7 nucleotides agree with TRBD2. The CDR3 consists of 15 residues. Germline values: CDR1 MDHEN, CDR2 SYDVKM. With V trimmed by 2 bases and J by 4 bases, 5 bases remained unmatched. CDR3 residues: CASSLGGGQYNEQFF. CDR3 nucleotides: TGTGCCAGCAGTTTAGGCGGGGGTCAATACAATGAGCAGTTCTTC.

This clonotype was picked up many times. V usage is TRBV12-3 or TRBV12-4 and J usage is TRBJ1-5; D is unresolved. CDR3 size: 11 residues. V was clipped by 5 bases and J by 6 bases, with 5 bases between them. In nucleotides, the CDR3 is TGTGCCAGCAGTCGAAGTCAGCCCCAGCATTTT. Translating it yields CASSRSQPQHF.

CDR3 in amino acids: CASSPPRTGAVSYEQYF. CDR3 DNA: TGCGCCAGCAGCCCCCCCCGGACAGGGGCCGTCTCCTACGAGCAGTACTTC. The genes are TRBV5-1 and TRBJ2-7, with 9 positions matching TRBD1. Germline CDR1 SGHRS, CDR2 YFSETQ. V shed 4 bases and J 0 bases; nucleotides not matched to a gene: 11. The CDR3 contains 17 residues.

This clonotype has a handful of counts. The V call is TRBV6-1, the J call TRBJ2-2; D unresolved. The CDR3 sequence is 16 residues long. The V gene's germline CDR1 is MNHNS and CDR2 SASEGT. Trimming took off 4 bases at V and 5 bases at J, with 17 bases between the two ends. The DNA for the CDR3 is TGTGCCAGCAGTGGTAAAGTGGGGATTAGGACCGGGGAGCTGTTTTTT. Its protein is CASSGKVGIRTGELFF.

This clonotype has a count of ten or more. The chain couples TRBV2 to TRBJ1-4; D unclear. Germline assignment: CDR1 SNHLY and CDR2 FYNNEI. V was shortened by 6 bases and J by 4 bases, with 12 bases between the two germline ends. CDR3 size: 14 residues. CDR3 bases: TGTGCCAGCAGAGAGGGTCGGAGTAATGAAAAACTGTTTTTT. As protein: CASREGRSNEKLFF.

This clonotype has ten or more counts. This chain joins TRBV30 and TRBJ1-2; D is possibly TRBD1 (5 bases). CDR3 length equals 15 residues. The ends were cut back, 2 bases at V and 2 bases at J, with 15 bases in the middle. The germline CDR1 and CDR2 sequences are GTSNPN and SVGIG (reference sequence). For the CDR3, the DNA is TGTGCCTGGAGTCAGCTGGGGCTAAGAAACTATGGCTACACCTTC. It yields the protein CAWSQLGLRNYGYTF.

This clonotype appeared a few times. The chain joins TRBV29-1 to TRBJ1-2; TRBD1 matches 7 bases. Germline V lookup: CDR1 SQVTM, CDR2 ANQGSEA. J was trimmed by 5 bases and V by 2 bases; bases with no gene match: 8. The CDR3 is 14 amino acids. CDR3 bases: TGCAGCGTTGAAACCACCGGACAGGCGTATGGCTACACCTTC. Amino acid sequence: CSVETTGQAYGYTF.